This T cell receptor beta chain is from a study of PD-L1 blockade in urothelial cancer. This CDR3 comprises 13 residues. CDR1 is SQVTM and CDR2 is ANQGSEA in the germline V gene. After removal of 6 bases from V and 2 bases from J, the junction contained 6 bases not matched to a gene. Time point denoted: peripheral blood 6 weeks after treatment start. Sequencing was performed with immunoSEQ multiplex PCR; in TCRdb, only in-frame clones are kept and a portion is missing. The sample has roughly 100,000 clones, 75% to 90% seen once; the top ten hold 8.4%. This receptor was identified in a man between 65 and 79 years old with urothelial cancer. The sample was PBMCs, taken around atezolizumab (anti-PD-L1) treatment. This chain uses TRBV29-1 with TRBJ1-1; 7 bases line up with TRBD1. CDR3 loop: CSVAGTANTEAFF. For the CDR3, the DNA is TGCAGCGTAGCCGGGACAGCAAACACTGAAGCTTTCTTT.